This TCR beta chain was recorded in a study of cytomegalovirus exposure and HLA in healthy donors. Findings and limits, study-wide: Among donors in an Asian-associated ancestry cluster, a later analysis reportedly found fewer N-insertions than the roughly 700-donor mean.

Comment on this clone: Its target is unknown.

Primers for the PCR totalled 60 Vbeta and 13 Jbeta. Assay used: immunoSEQ multiplex PCR; TCRdb lists only in-frame clones, some missing. The sample includes around 130,000 clones, around two thirds of them seen just once. This TCR came from a human donor in good health. Sample: PBMCs.

CDR3 nucleotides: TGTGCCAGCAGTTTACTTATGGGGCCCAGCACAGATACGCAGTATTTT. Amino acid sequence: CASSLLMGPSTDTQYF. The rearrangement joins TRBV28 to TRBJ2-3; maybe TRBD1 (5 bases). From germline, CDR1 is MDHEN and CDR2 SYDVKM. This CDR3 region has 16 residues. The ends were cut back, 2 bases at V and 0 bases at J, with 12 bases in the middle.